Each of the 3 T cell receptor beta chains below was sequenced from the same sample in a study of early T cells in non-severe SARS-CoV-2 infection. TCRdb redid the calling of the 5' RACE reads with MiXCR, one entry per CDR3 protein. The table lists approximately 70,000 distinct CDR3 sequences, about 12% of them singletons. The material sequenced was whole blood. The receptors shown here come from an adult who was a healthcare worker with PCR-confirmed SARS-CoV-2 infection or an uninfected control (not recorded which).

The chain couples TRBV10-2 to TRBJ2-7; tentative D call: TRBD2 (5 bases). There are 12 residues in the CDR3. CDR1 and CDR2 (germline): WSHSY, SAAADI. V shed 6 bases and J shed 4 bases, with 10 bases lying between them. The CDR3 coding sequence is TGCGCCAGCAGGGACTCCCCGTACGAGCAGTACTTC. Its translation: CASRDSPYEQYF.

The genes are TRBV27 and TRBJ1-4; a possible D gene is TRBD1 (6 bases). Trimming shortened V by 2 bases and J by 13 bases, and 17 bases separated the two germline ends. The CDR3 has 14 residues. Germline CDR1 and CDR2: MNHEY and SMNVEV (reference sequence). This CDR3 reads CASSLRGGRIGLFF. CDR3 in DNA: TGTGCCAGCAGTTTAAGAGGGGGGAGAATCGGACTGTTTTTT.

This clonotype was seen at least ten times. The chain couples TRBV4-2 to TRBJ2-1, with 8 bases aligning to TRBD2. The CDR3 covers 19 residues. The germline V gene has CDR1 LGHNA and CDR2 YNFKEQ. V shed 2 bases and J 2 bases; nucleotides not matched to a gene: 14. As DNA, the CDR3 is TGTGCCAGCAGCCAAAGGCCGCGGGAGGCCCACTCCACCTACAATGAGCAGTTCTTC. Amino acid sequence: CASSQRPREAHSTYNEQFF.